Below, 17 T cell receptor beta chains from the same sample are listed, as sequenced in a study of blood T cell repertoires in COVID-19. Profiling relied on immunoSEQ multiplex PCR, and the TCRdb table lists in-frame clones only, not all of them. Of around 250,000 clones in the sample, roughly 82% were seen once. Sequenced sample: peripheral blood. The receptors were gathered from a man aged 80 or over with acute or convalescent COVID-19.

This clone has only a few counts. The chain has TRBV27 and TRBJ1-5; 8 nucleotides align to TRBD1. The CDR3 covers 19 residues. Germline V gene data show CDR1 as MNHEY and CDR2 as SMNVEV (reference sequence). The J segment lost 1 base and the V segment lost 3 bases, leaving 14 bases of the junction unmatched. DNA of the CDR3: TGTGCCAGCAGTTTCCCCTTCAGGGGGCGGACGACAAGCAATCAGCCCCAGCATTTT. Protein: CASSFPFRGRTTSNQPQHF.

The chain has TRBV11-2 and TRBJ2-3; 13 bases align to TRBD2. With V trimmed by 4 bases and J by 5 bases, 6 bases remained unmatched. This CDR3 has 16 residues. Germline-derived CDR1 and CDR2 are SGHAT and FQNNGV. As DNA, the CDR3 is TGTGCCAGCAGCTCCCGACTAGCGGGAGGTGGAGATACGCAGTATTTT. Translating it yields CASSSRLAGGGDTQYF. The whole variable domain, filled in from reference TRBV11-2 and TRBJ2-3, reads EAGVAQSPRYKIIEKRQSVAFWCNPISGHATLYWYQQILGQGPKLLIQFQNNGVVDDSQLPKDRFSAERLKGVDSTLKIQPAKLEDSAVYLCASSSRLAGGGDTQYFGPGTRLTVL.

The chain is built from TRBV9 and TRBJ2-6; a possible D gene is TRBD2 (5 bases). Trimming cost V 4 bases and J 0 bases, with 11 bases left between them. Germline CDR1 and CDR2: SGDLS and YYNGEE. CDR3 length: 16 residues. The CDR3 here is CASSSGLVSGANVLTF. CDR3 nucleotides: TGTGCCAGCAGCTCTGGACTGGTCTCTGGGGCCAACGTCCTGACTTTC. Drawing the rest from reference TRBV9 and TRBJ2-6, the complete variable domain is DSGVTQTPKHLITATGQRVTLRCSPRSGDLSVYWYQQSLDQGLQFLIQYYNGEERAKGNILERFSAQQFPDLHSELNLSSLELGDSALYFCASSSGLVSGANVLTFGAGSRLTVL.

This chain connects TRBV19 to TRBJ2-7, with TRBD2 matching over 8 bases. The V gene end was trimmed by 6 bases and the J gene end by 2 bases; junction bases not matched to a gene: 0. Germline loops: CDR1 LNHDA, CDR2 SQIVND (reference sequence). The CDR3 extends over 12 amino acids. The CDR3 reads CASSGRAYEQYF. For the CDR3, the DNA is TGTGCCAGTAGCGGGAGGGCCTACGAGCAGTACTTC.

This chain uses TRBV5-8 with TRBJ1-4, with 7 bases fitting TRBD1. This CDR3 comprises 13 residues. V gave up 0 bases and J gave up 14 bases; unmatched junction bases: 7. Germline-derived CDR1 and CDR2 are SGHTS and YDEGEE. The CDR3 coding sequence is TGTGCCAGCAGCTTGGCGACAGGGCTTGGGCTGTTTTTT. It specifies CASSLATGLGLFF.

The gene calls are TRBV19 and TRBJ2-1, with TRBD2 matching 14 bases. Germline loops: CDR1 LNHDA, CDR2 SQIVND (reference sequence). J was trimmed by 6 bases and V by 6 bases; bases with no gene match: 13. This CDR3 is built from 18 residues. In nucleotides, the CDR3 is TGTGCCAGTAGCCAATTCGCCGGGACTAGCGGGAGTATCAATGAGCAGTTCTTC. Amino acid sequence: CASSQFAGTSGSINEQFF.

The chain links TRBV10-3 to TRBJ2-2; a possible D gene is TRBD2 (7 bases). CDR3 size: 14 residues. V gave up 7 bases and J gave up 7 bases, with 16 bases separating them. Germline-derived CDR1 and CDR2 are ENHRY and SYGVKD. The CDR3 nucleotides are TGTGCCATCACCCAGGGGACTACATACGGGGAGCTGTTTTTT. Translated, it gives CAITQGTTYGELFF.

This chain connects TRBV19 to TRBJ2-3; 8 bases align to TRBD2. Per germline, CDR1 LNHDA and CDR2 SQIVND (reference sequence). The CDR3 runs to 17 residues. V lost 7 bases to trimming and J lost 0 bases; unmatched junction nucleotides: 12. The CDR3 nucleotides read TGTGCCAGTAACCCTCGGGGGGGGTTTTCTAGCACAGATACGCAGTATTTT. Protein sequence: CASNPRGGFSSTDTQYF. Together with reference TRBV19 and TRBJ2-3, the CDR3 gives the full variable domain: DGGITQSPKYLFRKEGQNVTLSCEQNLNHDAMYWYRQDPGQGLRLIYYSQIVNDFQKGDIAEGYSVSREKKESFPLTVTSAQKNPTAFYLCASNPRGGFSSTDTQYFGPGTRLTVL.

This clone was recorded only once. J is TRBJ2-5 and V is TRBV19; 13 positions match TRBD2. The CDR3 loop spans 14 amino acids. V lost 10 bases and J lost 1; bases outside the gene matches: 3. CDR1 is LNHDA and CDR2 is SQIVND in the germline V gene (reference sequence). CDR3 protein: CATGTSGVQETQYF. CDR3 DNA sequence: TGTGCCACCGGGACTAGCGGGGTCCAAGAGACCCAGTACTTC.

The chain couples TRBV28 to TRBJ1-1, with D possibly TRBD1 on 6 matching bases. The V gene's germline CDR1 is MDHEN and CDR2 SYDVKM. V shed 4 bases and J shed 0 bases, with 15 bases lying between them. The CDR3 sequence is 16 residues long. CDR3 sequence (DNA): TGTGCCAGCAGTTCTCGAGGGACAAACTTGAACACTGAAGCTTTCTTT. Its protein is CASSSRGTNLNTEAFF. The full variable domain, in which reference TRBV28 and TRBJ1-1 provide the parts outside the CDR3, is DVKVTQSSRYLVKRTGEKVFLECVQDMDHENMFWYRQDPGLGLRLIYFSYDVKMKEKGDIPEGYSVSREKKERFSLILESASTNQTSMYLCASSSRGTNLNTEAFFGQGTRLTVV.

This clone has ten or more counts. The rearrangement joins TRBV28 to TRBJ1-2, with 9 bases that match TRBD1. The CDR3 is 15 amino acids. The germline V gene has CDR1 MDHEN and CDR2 SYDVKM. After removal of 8 bases from V and 5 bases from J, the junction contained 12 bases not matched to a gene. CDR3 in amino acids: CASSIPGQGFYGYTF. As DNA, the CDR3 is TGTGCCAGCTCCATACCGGGACAGGGATTTTATGGCTACACCTTC.

This clone was observed a few times. The DNA of the CDR3 is TGTGCCAGCAGCCAAAGCGGGATCGGGCAGCCCCAGCATTTT. Translation: CASSQSGIGQPQHF. The chain joins TRBV3-1 (or the pseudogene TRBV3-2) to TRBJ1-5; D is unresolved. V lost 2 bases to trimming and J lost 7 bases, with 12 bases between them. CDR3 length: 14 residues. Germline V gives CDR1 LGHDT, CDR2 YNNKEL (reference sequence).

The chain joins TRBV6-5 to TRBJ2-7; TRBD1 might be the D (6 bases). This CDR3 region has 13 residues. Germline V gives CDR1 MNHEY, CDR2 SVGAGI. Between the trimmed V and J ends, which lost 7 bases and 6 bases, there was a span of 16 bases. CDR3 bases: TGTGCCAGCATAGAACAGGGCCGGCGCGAGCAGTACTTC. It codes for CASIEQGRREQYF.

The gene calls are TRBV5-1 and TRBJ2-1, with D maybe TRBD2 (6 bases). Germline CDR1 is SGHRS and CDR2 is YFSETQ. CDR3 length: 15 amino acids. V lost 3 bases and J 8 bases, leaving 18 bases between the germline ends. CDR3 bases: TGCGCCAGCAGCTCGTTGACTAGTTCTAGAGATGAGCAGTTCTTC. It translates to CASSSLTSSRDEQFF.

The chain carries TRBV4-1 and TRBJ2-6; weak D call: TRBD1 (5 bases). CDR3 length: 16 residues. From germline, CDR1 is MGHRA and CDR2 YSYEKL. Trimming stripped 1 base from V and 9 bases from J, with 16 bases between. CDR3 bases: TGCGCCAGCAGCCAAGCCCAGGACACCCAATACAACGTCCTGACTTTC. As protein: CASSQAQDTQYNVLTF.

The V gene is TRBV10-3, the J gene TRBJ2-1; TRBD1 matches at 7 bases. V lost 3 bases and J lost 15; bases outside the gene matches: 8. The CDR3 spans 12 residues. Germline V gene sequence: CDR1 ENHRY, CDR2 SYGVKD. In nucleotides, the CDR3 is TGTGCCATCAGTGAAGTAGGGGGCGGGCCGTTCTTC. Amino acid sequence: CAISEVGGGPFF.

The chain uses TRBV19 and TRBJ2-3, with TRBD1 identical over 7 bases. The germline V gene encodes CDR1 LNHDA and CDR2 SQIVND (reference sequence). The CDR3 has 14 amino acids. The V gene end was trimmed by 5 bases and the J gene end by 5 bases; junction bases not matched to a gene: 7. CDR3 loop: CASSSTGSGDTQYF. As DNA, the CDR3 is TGTGCCAGTAGTTCGACAGGGTCTGGAGATACGCAGTATTTT.